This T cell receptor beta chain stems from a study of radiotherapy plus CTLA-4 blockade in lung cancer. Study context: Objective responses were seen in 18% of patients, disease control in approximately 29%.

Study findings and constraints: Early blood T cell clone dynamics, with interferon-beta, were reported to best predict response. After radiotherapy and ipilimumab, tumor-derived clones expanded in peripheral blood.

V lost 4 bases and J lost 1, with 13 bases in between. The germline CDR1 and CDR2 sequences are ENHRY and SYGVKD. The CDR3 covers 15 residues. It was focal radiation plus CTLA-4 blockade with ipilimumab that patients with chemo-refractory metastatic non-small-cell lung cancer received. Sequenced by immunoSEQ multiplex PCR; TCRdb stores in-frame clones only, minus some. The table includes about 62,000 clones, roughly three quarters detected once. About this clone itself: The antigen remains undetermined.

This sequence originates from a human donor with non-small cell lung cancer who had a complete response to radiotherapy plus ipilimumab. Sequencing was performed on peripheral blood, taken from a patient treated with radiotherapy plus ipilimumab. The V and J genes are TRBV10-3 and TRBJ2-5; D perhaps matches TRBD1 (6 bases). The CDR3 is CAISVSLGGQETQYF. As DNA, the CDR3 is TGTGCCATCAGTGTCTCCCTAGGGGGCCAAGAGACCCAGTACTTC.